The clone carrying this T cell receptor (beta chain) occurred once. CDR1 is SEHNR, CDR2 FQNEAQ, per germline (reference sequence). V was shortened by 5 bases and J by 5 bases, with 12 bases between the two germline ends. The CDR3 sequence is 13 residues long. This sample was taken from a study of blood T cell repertoires in COVID-19. Enrollees, about 18 to 95 years old, lived in roughly 24 US areas. Profiled with immunoSEQ multiplex PCR; TCRdb holds only in-frame clones, not every one. The data contain under 350,000 clones, about 86% of them singletons. The source is a woman in her forties with acute COVID-19. The chain links TRBV7-9 to TRBJ1-1; D might be TRBD1 (5 bases). The sample was PBMCs or T cells enriched from blood (not recorded which). CDR3: CASSPLGGTEAFF. The CDR3 DNA is TGTGCCAGCAGCCCCTTGGGGGGGACTGAAGCTTTCTTT.